This TCR beta chain was sequenced for a study of human T cells and chemical hapten exposure. V was shortened by 3 bases and J by 0 bases, with 5 bases between the two germline ends. The CDR3 totals 14 residues. CDR1 and CDR2 (germline): MNHNS, SASEGT. Unfractionated whole blood was the source from which total RNA was extracted. TCRdb passed the 5' RACE reads through MiXCR, listing each CDR3 protein once. Of approximately 80,000 distinct CDR3 sequences in the sample, roughly 15% were seen once. J is TRBJ2-2 and V is TRBV6-1, with no clear D. This TCR was recovered from a female donor in good health. The CDR3: CASSDEANTGELFF. The CDR3 bases are TGTGCCAGCAGTGACGAAGCGAACACCGGGGAGCTGTTTTTT.